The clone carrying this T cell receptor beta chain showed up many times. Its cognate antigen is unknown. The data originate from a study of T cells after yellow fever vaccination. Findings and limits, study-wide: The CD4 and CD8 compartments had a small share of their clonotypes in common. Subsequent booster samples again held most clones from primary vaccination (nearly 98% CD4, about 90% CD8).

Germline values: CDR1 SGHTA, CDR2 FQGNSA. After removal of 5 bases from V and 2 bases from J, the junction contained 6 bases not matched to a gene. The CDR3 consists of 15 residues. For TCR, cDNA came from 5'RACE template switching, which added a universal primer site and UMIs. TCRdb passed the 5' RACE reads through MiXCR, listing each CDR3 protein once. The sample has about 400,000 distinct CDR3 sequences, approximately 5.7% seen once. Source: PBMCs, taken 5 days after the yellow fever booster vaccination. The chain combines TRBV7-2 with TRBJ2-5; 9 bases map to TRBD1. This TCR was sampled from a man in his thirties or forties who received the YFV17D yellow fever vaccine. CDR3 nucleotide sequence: TGTGCCAGCAGCCTAGGGACAGGGAGACAAGAGACCCAGTACTTC. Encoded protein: CASSLGTGRQETQYF.